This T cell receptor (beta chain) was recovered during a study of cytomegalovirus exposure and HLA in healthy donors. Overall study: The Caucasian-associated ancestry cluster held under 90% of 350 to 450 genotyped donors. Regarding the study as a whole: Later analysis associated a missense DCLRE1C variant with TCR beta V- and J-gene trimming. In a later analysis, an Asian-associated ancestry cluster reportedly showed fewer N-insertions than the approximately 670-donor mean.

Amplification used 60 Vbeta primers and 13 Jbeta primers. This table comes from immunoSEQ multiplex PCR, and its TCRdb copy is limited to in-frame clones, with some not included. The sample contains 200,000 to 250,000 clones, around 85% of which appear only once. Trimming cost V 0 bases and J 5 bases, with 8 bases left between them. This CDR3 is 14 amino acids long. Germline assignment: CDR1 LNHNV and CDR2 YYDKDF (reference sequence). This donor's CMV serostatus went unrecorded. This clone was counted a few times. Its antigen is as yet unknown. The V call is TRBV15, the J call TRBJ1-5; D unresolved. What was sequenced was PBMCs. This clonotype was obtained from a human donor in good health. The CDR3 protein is CATSREAPYQPQHF. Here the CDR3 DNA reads TGTGCCACCAGCAGAGAGGCACCGTATCAGCCCCAGCATTTT.